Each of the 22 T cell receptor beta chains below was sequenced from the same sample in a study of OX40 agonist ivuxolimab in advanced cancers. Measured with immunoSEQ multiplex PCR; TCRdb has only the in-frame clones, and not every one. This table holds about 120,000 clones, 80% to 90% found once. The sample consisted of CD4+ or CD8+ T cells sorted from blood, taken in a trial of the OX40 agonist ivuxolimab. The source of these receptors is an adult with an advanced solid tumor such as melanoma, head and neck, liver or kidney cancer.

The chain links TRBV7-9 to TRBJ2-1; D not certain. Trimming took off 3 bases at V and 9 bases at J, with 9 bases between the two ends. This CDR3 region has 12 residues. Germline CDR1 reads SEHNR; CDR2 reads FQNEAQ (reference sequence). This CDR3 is CASSFYVAEQFF. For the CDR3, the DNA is TGTGCCAGCAGCTTCTATGTGGCTGAGCAGTTCTTC.

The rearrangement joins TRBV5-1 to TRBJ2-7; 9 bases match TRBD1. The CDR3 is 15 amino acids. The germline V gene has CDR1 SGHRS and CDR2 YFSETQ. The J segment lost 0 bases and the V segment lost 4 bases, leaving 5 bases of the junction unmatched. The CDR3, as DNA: TGCGCCAGCAGCCCCGGGACAGGGCCCTCCTACGAGCAGTACTTC. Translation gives CASSPGTGPSYEQYF.

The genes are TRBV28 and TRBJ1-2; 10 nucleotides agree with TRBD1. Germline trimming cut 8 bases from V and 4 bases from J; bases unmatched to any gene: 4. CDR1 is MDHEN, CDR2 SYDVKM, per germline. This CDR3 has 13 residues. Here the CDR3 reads CASGTGVTYGYTF. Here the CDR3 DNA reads TGTGCCAGCGGGACAGGGGTGACCTATGGCTACACCTTC.

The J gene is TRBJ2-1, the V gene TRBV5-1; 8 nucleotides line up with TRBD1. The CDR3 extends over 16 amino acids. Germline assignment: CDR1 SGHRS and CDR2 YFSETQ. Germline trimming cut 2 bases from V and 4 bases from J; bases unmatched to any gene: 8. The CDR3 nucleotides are TGCGCCAGCAGCTTTGGTCAGGGGGCCCTTTACAATGAGCAGTTCTTC. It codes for CASSFGQGALYNEQFF.

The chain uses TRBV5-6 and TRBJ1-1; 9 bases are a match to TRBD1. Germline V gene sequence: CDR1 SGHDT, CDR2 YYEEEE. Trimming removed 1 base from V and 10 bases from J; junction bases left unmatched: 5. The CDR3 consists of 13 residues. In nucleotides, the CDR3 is TGTGCCAGCAGCTTGTTGGGACAGGGCAGAGCTTTCTTT. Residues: CASSLLGQGRAFF.

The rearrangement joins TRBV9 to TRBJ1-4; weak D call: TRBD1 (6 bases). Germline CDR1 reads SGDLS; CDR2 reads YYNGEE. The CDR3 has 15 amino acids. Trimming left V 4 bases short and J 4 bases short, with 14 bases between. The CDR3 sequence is CASSFTGTRNEKLFF. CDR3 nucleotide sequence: TGTGCCAGCAGCTTCACGGGGACACGTAATGAAAAACTGTTTTTT. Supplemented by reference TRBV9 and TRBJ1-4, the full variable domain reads DSGVTQTPKHLITATGQRVTLRCSPRSGDLSVYWYQQSLDQGLQFLIQYYNGEERAKGNILERFSAQQFPDLHSELNLSSLELGDSALYFCASSFTGTRNEKLFFGSGTQLSVL.

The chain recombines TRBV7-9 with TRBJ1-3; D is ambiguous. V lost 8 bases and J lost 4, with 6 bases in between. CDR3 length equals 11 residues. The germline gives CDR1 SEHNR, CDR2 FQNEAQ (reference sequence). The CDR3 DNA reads TGTGCCAGCTGGGGAGGAAACACCATATATTTT. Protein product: CASWGGNTIYF.

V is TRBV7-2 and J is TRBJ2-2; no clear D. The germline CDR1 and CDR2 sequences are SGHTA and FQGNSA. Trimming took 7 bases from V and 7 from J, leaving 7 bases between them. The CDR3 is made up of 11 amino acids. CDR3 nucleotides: TGTGCCAGCAACGAACGCGGGGAGCTGTTTTTT. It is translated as CASNERGELFF.

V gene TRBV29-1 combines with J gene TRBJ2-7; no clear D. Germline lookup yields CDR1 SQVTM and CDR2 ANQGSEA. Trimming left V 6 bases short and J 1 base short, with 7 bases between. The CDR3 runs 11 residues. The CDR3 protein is CSVRVSYEQYF. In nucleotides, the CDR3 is TGCAGCGTCCGGGTATCCTACGAGCAGTACTTC.

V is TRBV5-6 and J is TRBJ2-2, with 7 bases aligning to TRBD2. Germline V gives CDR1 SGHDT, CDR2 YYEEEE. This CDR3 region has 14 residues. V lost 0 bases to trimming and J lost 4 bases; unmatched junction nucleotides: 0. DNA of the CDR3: TGTGCCAGCAGCTTGGGGACTAGCACCGGGGAGCTGTTTTTT. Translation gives CASSLGTSTGELFF.

The DNA for the CDR3 is TGTGCCAGCAGCCAACAACCGGGAGGTAATCAGCCCCAGCATTTT. This sequence encodes CASSQQPGGNQPQHF. The chain carries TRBV7-2 and TRBJ1-5, with D hard to call. Germline V CDR1 and CDR2: SGHTA, FQGNSA. Trimming pared 5 bases from V and 4 bases from J, leaving 15 bases between. The CDR3 has 15 residues.

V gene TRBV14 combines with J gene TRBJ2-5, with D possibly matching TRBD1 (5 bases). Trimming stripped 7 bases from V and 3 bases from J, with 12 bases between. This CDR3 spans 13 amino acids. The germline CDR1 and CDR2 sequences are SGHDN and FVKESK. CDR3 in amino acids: CASNVQGKETQYF. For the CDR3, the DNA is TGTGCCAGCAACGTCCAGGGTAAAGAGACCCAGTACTTC.

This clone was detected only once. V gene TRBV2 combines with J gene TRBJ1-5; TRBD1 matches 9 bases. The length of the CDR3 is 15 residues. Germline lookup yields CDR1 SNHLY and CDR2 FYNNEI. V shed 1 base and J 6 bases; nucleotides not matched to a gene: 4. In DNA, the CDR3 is TGTGCCAGCAGTGAAGGGGGGACAGGGTTTCAGCCCCAGCATTTT. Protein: CASSEGGTGFQPQHF.

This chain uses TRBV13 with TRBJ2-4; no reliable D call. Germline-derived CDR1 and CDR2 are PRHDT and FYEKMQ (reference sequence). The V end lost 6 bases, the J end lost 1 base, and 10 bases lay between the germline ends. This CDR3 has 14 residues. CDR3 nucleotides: TGTGCCAGCAGACCTATTAAGGCCAAAAACATTCAGTACTTC. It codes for CASRPIKAKNIQYF.

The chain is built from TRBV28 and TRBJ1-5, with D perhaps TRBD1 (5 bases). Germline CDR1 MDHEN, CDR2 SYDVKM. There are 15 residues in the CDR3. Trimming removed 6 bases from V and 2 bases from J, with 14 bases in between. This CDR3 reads CASRPLDRGNQPQHF. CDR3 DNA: TGTGCCAGCAGACCTCTAGACAGAGGCAATCAGCCCCAGCATTTT.

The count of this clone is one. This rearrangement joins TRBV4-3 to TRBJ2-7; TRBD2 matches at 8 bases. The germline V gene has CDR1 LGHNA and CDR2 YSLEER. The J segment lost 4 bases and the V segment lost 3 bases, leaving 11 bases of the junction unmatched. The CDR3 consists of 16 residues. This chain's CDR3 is CASSHYSGGDLYEQYF. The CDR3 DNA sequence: TGCGCCAGCAGCCACTACAGCGGGGGCGACCTTTACGAGCAGTACTTC.

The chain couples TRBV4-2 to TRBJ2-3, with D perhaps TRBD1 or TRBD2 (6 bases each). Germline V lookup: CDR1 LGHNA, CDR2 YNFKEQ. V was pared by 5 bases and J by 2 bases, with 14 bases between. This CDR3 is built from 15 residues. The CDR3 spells CASSYVGGITDTQYF. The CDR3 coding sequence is TGTGCCAGCAGCTATGTGGGGGGCATCACAGATACGCAGTATTTT.

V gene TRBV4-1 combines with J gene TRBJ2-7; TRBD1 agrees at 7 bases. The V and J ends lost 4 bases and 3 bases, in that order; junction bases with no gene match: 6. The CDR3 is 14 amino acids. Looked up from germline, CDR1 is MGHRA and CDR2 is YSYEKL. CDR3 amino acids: CASSPRQGNYEQYF. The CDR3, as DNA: TGCGCCAGCAGCCCCCGACAGGGAAACTACGAGCAGTACTTC.

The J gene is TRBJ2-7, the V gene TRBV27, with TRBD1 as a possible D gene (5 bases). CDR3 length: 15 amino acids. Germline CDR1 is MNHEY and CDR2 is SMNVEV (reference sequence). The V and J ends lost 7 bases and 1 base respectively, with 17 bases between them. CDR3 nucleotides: TGTGCCAGCACCTCATCCTGGCCAGGGTCCTACGAGCAGTACTTC. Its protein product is CASTSSWPGSYEQYF.

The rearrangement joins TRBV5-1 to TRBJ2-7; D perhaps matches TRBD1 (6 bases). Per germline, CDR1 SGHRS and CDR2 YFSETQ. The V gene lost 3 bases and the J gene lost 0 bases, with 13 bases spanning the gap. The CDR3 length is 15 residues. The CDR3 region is CASSSGQLSSYEQYF. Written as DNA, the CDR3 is TGCGCCAGCAGCTCAGGACAGCTGAGCTCCTACGAGCAGTACTTC.

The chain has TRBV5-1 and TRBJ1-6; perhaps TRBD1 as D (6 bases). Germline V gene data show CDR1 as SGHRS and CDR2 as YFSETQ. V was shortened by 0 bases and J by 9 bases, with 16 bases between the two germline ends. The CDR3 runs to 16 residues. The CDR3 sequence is CASSLAPGAGGSPLHF. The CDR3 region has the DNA TGCGCCAGCAGCTTGGCCCCGGGGGCAGGTGGTTCACCCCTCCACTTT.

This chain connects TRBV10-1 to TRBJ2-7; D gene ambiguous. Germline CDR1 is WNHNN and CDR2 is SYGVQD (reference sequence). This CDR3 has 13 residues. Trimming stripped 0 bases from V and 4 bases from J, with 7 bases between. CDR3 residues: CASSESGQYEQYF. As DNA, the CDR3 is TGCGCCAGCAGTGAGTCCGGGCAGTACGAGCAGTACTTC.